This TCR beta chain was sequenced during a study of CD8 T cells in Susac syndrome (dated 2019 in TCRdb). At the level of the whole study: The study used repertoire sequencing to test whether antigen drove CD8+ T cell activation and differentiation in Susac syndrome. The study compared CD8+ T cell repertoire clonality among 12 healthy donors, around 14 Susac syndrome patients and approximately 16 multiple sclerosis patients.

This clonotype has only one observation. It has no known antigen specificity. No qualities accompany the bases; no much larger clone lies one base away. One read yields weak evidence. Peripheral blood CD8+ and CD4+ T cells from healthy donors, Susac syndrome patients and multiple sclerosis patients were profiled by high-throughput TCR beta sequencing. Healthy donors were age- and sex-matched controls. Bulk CD8+ and CD4+ T cells were purified by magnetic negative isolation, whereas CD8+ TEMRA cells were enriched by FACS. Blood was collected in EDTA tubes and processed within 24 hours, with PBMCs isolated through density gradient centrifugation. PBMCs destined for TCR sequencing were cryopreserved in liquid nitrogen and later thawed in a 37 °C water bath. The sorted or isolated CD4+, CD8+ and CD8+ TEMRA cells had a purity of 90% or higher. RNA was extracted using the RNeasy kit, and about 0.5 to 1 ug of the RNA was reverse transcribed with random hexamers. TCR beta CDR3 regions were amplified with the immunoSEQ multiplex PCR assay covering 54 Vbeta and 13 Jbeta segments. To correct PCR amplification bias, a synthetic template baseline was used for both primer optimization and computational correction. On the authors' methods: Reads were assigned to V, D and J genes according to IMGT and analyzed in immunoSEQ Analyzer, with only productive sequences retained. To calculate clonality, Shannon entropy was normalized by log2 of the number of productive unique sequences and then subtracted from one. For each patient and control, public and private clones were evaluated within the 100 most prevalent clones. Clones were defined as Susac-specific if absent from the healthy and MS cohorts, from approximately 1,100 published viral clones and from other ImmuneACCESS disease sequences. Using fastp at Q25 and MiXCR, TCRdb reprocessed the public reads and kept productive beta chains. Each entry is one CDR3 protein sequence, shown with its most common DNA and genes. These V and J calls derive from TCRdb rather than the authors' analysis. The sample includes over 95,000 distinct CDR3 sequences, with 85% to 95% observed a single time. The top ten constitute approximately 0.11% of the sample.

On the study overall, not on this receptor specifically: The number of individuals in the TCR sequencing and HLA analysis was acknowledged as relatively small.

V lost 5 bases and J lost 6 bases; the stretch between them is 17 bases long. From the cysteine through the phenylalanine, the CDR3 covers 15 amino acids. Kept here is only the CDR3 DNA, which spans 45 bases and is read in frame from base 1. Sequences MDHEN (CDR1) and SYDVKM (CDR2) are obtained from the germline V gene. What was sequenced was CD8+ T cells from PBMCs. Recombination linked TRBV28 to TRBJ1-3, with TRBD1 tentatively as D gene (6 bases match). This receptor was obtained from a human donor in good health. Read as DNA, the sequence is TGTGCCAGCAGTCCCACGGCACGGACAGCAAACACCATATATTTT. This codes for CASSPTARTANTIYF.